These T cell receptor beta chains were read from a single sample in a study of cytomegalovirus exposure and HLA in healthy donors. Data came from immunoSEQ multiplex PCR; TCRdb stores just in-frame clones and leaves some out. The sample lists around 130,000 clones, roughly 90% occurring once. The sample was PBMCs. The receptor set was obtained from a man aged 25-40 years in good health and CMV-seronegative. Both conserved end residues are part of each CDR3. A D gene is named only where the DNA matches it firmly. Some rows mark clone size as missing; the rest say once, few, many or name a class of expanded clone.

cdr3_nt: TGTGCCAGCAGTAACAGGGCAGGTTGGGATGGCTACACCTTC
cdr3_aa: CASSNRAGWDGYTF
j_call: TRBJ1-2
cdr3_length: 14
d_call: -
clone_size: few
v_call: TRBV6-5

cdr3_nt: TGTGCCAGCAGTTTTCTGGGGCGGTCAAGGAACACTGAAGCTTTCTTT
cdr3_aa: CASSFLGRSRNTEAFF
j_call: TRBJ1-1
cdr3_length: 16
d_call: -
clone_size: -
v_call: TRBV27

cdr3_nt: TGTGCCAGCAGCTTTGACAGTAACGAAAAACTGTTTTTT
cdr3_aa: CASSFDSNEKLFF
j_call: TRBJ1-4
cdr3_length: 13
d_call: -
clone_size: -
v_call: TRBV5-4

cdr3_nt: TGCGCCAGCAGCCCGGGGGGGACTAGCGGGAGCAATGAGCAGTTCTTC
cdr3_aa: CASSPGGTSGSNEQFF
j_call: TRBJ2-1
cdr3_length: 16
d_call: TRBD2
clone_size: once
v_call: TRBV5-1

cdr3_nt: TGTGCCAGCAGCCCTCGCCTAGCGGGAGGGCCCAGCGGGGAGCTGTTTTTT
cdr3_aa: CASSPRLAGGPSGELFF
j_call: TRBJ2-2
cdr3_length: 17
d_call: TRBD2
clone_size: -
v_call: TRBV7-7

cdr3_nt: TGTGCCAGCAGAACTACAGGGGACAGAAACACTGAAGCTTTCTTT
cdr3_aa: CASRTTGDRNTEAFF
j_call: TRBJ1-1
cdr3_length: 15
d_call: TRBD1
clone_size: -
v_call: TRBV5-4

cdr3_nt: TGTGCCATCAGTGAGCAGGGGTCCCCTTCGGCTTTCTTT
cdr3_aa: CAISEQGSPSAFF
j_call: TRBJ1-1
cdr3_length: 13
d_call: -
clone_size: -
v_call: TRBV10-3

cdr3_nt: TGTGCCAGCAGCTTAGAATCAGGGGCCAACGTCCTGACTTTC
cdr3_aa: CASSLESGANVLTF
j_call: TRBJ2-6
cdr3_length: 14
d_call: -
clone_size: -
v_call: TRBV11-2

cdr3_nt: TGTGCGATAACTAGCGGCTCCCCCGAAAGACATTACGAGCAGTACTTC
cdr3_aa: CAITSGSPERHYEQYF
j_call: TRBJ2-7
cdr3_length: 16
d_call: TRBD2
clone_size: -
v_call: TRBV7-2

cdr3_nt: TGTGCCAGCAGCTTGGAAGCGAGCTCCTACAATGAGCAGTTCTTC
cdr3_aa: CASSLEASSYNEQFF
j_call: TRBJ2-1
cdr3_length: 15
d_call: -
clone_size: once
v_call: TRBV5-4

cdr3_nt: TGTGCCAGCAGCTTGGGACAGGGTGAGAACACTGAAGCTTTCTTT
cdr3_aa: CASSLGQGENTEAFF
j_call: TRBJ1-1
cdr3_length: 15
d_call: TRBD1
clone_size: -
v_call: TRBV11-3

cdr3_nt: TGCGCCAGCAGCTTGAGCGGAACGGTGAACACTGAAGCTTTCTTT
cdr3_aa: CASSLSGTVNTEAFF
j_call: TRBJ1-1
cdr3_length: 15
d_call: -
clone_size: -
v_call: TRBV5-1

cdr3_nt: TGTGCCAGCAGCAACTCCGGGACAGGGAGCAATCAGCCCCAGCATTTT
cdr3_aa: CASSNSGTGSNQPQHF
j_call: TRBJ1-5
cdr3_length: 16
d_call: TRBD1
clone_size: few
v_call: TRBV11-2

cdr3_nt: TGCGCCAGCAGTGAGTCCCCGACAGGGGTAAATTCACCCCTCCACTTT
cdr3_aa: CASSESPTGVNSPLHF
j_call: TRBJ1-6
cdr3_length: 16
d_call: TRBD1
clone_size: -
v_call: TRBV10-1

cdr3_nt: TGTGCCTGGAGTAACGCGCTCAACGGGGAGCTGTTTTTT
cdr3_aa: CAWSNALNGELFF
j_call: TRBJ2-2
cdr3_length: 13
d_call: -
clone_size: -
v_call: TRBV30

cdr3_nt: TGCGCCAGCAGTGGGCCTAGCGGGAGTAGGGAGCAGTACTTC
cdr3_aa: CASSGPSGSREQYF
j_call: TRBJ2-7
cdr3_length: 14
d_call: TRBD2
clone_size: -
v_call: TRBV10-1

cdr3_nt: TGCGCCAGCAGCCCACAGGGGCAAGGAAGCACAGATACGCAGTATTTT
cdr3_aa: CASSPQGQGSTDTQYF
j_call: TRBJ2-3
cdr3_length: 16
d_call: TRBD1
clone_size: -
v_call: TRBV5-1

cdr3_nt: TGTGCCAGCAGCAGGCCCACTAGCGGGAAATTCTACGAGCAGTACTTC
cdr3_aa: CASSRPTSGKFYEQYF
j_call: TRBJ2-7
cdr3_length: 16
d_call: TRBD2
clone_size: -
v_call: TRBV5-6

cdr3_nt: TGTGCCAGCCGGAAGACAGTCTCTGGGGCCAACGTCCTGACTTTC
cdr3_aa: CASRKTVSGANVLTF
j_call: TRBJ2-6
cdr3_length: 15
d_call: -
clone_size: -
v_call: TRBV19

cdr3_nt: TGTGCCAGCGTAAAAGGGGGCTACGGCACAGATACGCAGTATTTT
cdr3_aa: CASVKGGYGTDTQYF
j_call: TRBJ2-3
cdr3_length: 15
d_call: TRBD1
clone_size: -
v_call: TRBV7-3

cdr3_nt: TGTGCCAGTAGTCGAGGGACAATTGCAACTAATGAAAAACTGTTTTTT
cdr3_aa: CASSRGTIATNEKLFF
j_call: TRBJ1-4
cdr3_length: 16
d_call: -
clone_size: -
v_call: TRBV19

cdr3_nt: TGTGCCAGCAGCTACTCAAGCGGGAACTCCTACGAGCAGTACTTC
cdr3_aa: CASSYSSGNSYEQYF
j_call: TRBJ2-7
cdr3_length: 15
d_call: TRBD2
clone_size: -
v_call: TRBV7-2

cdr3_nt: TGTGCCAGCAGCTTAGCGCGGATGGAGCAGTACTTC
cdr3_aa: CASSLARMEQYF
j_call: TRBJ2-7
cdr3_length: 12
d_call: -
clone_size: -
v_call: TRBV7-2

cdr3_nt: TGTGCCAGCAGTTCCCCGGGAGGGCAGTACGAGCAGTACTTC
cdr3_aa: CASSSPGGQYEQYF
j_call: TRBJ2-7
cdr3_length: 14
d_call: TRBD2
clone_size: -
v_call: TRBV6-5

cdr3_nt: TGTGCCTGGAGTAGGGAGTCAGGAAACACCATATATTTT
cdr3_aa: CAWSRESGNTIYF
j_call: TRBJ1-3
cdr3_length: 13
d_call: -
clone_size: -
v_call: TRBV30

cdr3_nt: TGCAGCGTCGCCTCTCCCGGGACAGGGGGAGACACTGAAGCTTTCTTT
cdr3_aa: CSVASPGTGGDTEAFF
j_call: TRBJ1-1
cdr3_length: 16
d_call: TRBD1
clone_size: -
v_call: TRBV29-1

cdr3_nt: TGTGCCAGCAGTTCCTTTGGCGGGGTCGTGTCTTACAATGAGCAGTTCTTC
cdr3_aa: CASSSFGGVVSYNEQFF
j_call: TRBJ2-1
cdr3_length: 17
d_call: -
clone_size: -
v_call: TRBV27

cdr3_nt: TGTGCCAGCAGTATAGCGGGAGAGGCCTACGAGCAGTACTTC
cdr3_aa: CASSIAGEAYEQYF
j_call: TRBJ2-7
cdr3_length: 14
d_call: TRBD2
clone_size: -
v_call: TRBV27

cdr3_nt: TGTGCCAGCAGTTTCGGTGGGACCCAGTACTTC
cdr3_aa: CASSFGGTQYF
j_call: TRBJ2-5
cdr3_length: 11
d_call: -
clone_size: -
v_call: TRBV27

cdr3_nt: TGTGCCAGCAGACGCAGGGTAGGAGATGGCTACACCTTC
cdr3_aa: CASRRRVGDGYTF
j_call: TRBJ1-2
cdr3_length: 13
d_call: -
clone_size: -
v_call: TRBV25-1

cdr3_nt: TGCGCCAGCGGACAGGGGAACTATGGCTACACCTTC
cdr3_aa: CASGQGNYGYTF
j_call: TRBJ1-2
cdr3_length: 12
d_call: TRBD1
clone_size: -
v_call: TRBV5-1

cdr3_nt: TGTGCCTGGAGACTAGCGGGAGGCAGAGATACGCAGTATTTT
cdr3_aa: CAWRLAGGRDTQYF
j_call: TRBJ2-3
cdr3_length: 14
d_call: TRBD2
clone_size: -
v_call: TRBV30

cdr3_nt: TGTGCCAGCAGTTTAACTAGGGGGCAGCCCCAGCATTTT
cdr3_aa: CASSLTRGQPQHF
j_call: TRBJ1-5
cdr3_length: 13
d_call: -
clone_size: -
v_call: TRBV28

cdr3_nt: TGTGCCAGCAGTGAAATCCCCAGCGGGAGGGAGAGCACAGATACGCAGTATTTT
cdr3_aa: CASSEIPSGRESTDTQYF
j_call: TRBJ2-3
cdr3_length: 18
d_call: TRBD2
clone_size: -
v_call: TRBV6-1

cdr3_nt: TGTGCCAGCAGTTACTCTGTGAGCCAGCCCCAGCATTTT
cdr3_aa: CASSYSVSQPQHF
j_call: TRBJ1-5
cdr3_length: 13
d_call: -
clone_size: once
v_call: TRBV6-5

cdr3_nt: TGTGCCTGGAGTCCAACCGAGCCGACTTATGGCTACACCTTC
cdr3_aa: CAWSPTEPTYGYTF
j_call: TRBJ1-2
cdr3_length: 14
d_call: -
clone_size: -
v_call: TRBV30

cdr3_nt: TGTGCCAGCAGTGAGCAGAATCAGCCCCAGCATTTT
cdr3_aa: CASSEQNQPQHF
j_call: TRBJ1-5
cdr3_length: 12
d_call: -
clone_size: -
v_call: TRBV2